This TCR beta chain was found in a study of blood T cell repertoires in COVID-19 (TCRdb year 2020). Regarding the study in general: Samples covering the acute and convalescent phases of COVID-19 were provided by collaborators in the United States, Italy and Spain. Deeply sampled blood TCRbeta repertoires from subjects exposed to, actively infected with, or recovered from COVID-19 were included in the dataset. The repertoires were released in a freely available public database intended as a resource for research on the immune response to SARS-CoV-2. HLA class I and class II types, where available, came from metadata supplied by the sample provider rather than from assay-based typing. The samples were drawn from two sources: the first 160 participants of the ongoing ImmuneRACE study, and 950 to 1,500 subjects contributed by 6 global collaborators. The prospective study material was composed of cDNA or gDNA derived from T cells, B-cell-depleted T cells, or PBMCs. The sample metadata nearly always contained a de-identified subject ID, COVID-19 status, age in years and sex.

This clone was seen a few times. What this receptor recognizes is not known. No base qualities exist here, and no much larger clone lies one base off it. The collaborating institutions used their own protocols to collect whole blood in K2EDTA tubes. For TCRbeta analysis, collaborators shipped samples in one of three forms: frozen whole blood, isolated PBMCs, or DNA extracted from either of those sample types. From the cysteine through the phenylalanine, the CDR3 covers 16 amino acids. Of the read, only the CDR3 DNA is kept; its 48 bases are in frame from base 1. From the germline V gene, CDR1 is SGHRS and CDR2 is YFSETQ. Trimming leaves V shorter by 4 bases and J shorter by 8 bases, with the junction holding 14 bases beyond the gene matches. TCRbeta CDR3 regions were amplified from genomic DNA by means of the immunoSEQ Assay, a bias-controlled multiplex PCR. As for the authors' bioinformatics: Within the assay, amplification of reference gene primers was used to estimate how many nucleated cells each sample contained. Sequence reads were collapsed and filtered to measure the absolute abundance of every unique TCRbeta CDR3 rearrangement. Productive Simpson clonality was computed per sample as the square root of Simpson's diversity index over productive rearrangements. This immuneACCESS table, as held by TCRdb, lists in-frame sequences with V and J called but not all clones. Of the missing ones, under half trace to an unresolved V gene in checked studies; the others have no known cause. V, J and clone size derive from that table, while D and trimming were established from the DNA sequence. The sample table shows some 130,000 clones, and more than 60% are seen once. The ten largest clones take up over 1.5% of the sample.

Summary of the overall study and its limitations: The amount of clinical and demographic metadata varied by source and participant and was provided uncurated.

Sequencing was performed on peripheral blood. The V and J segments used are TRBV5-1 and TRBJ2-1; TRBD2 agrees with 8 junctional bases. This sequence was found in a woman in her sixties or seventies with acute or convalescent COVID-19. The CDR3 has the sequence CASSLPGLGALDEQFF. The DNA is TGCGCCAGCAGCCTACCGGGACTAGGAGCTTTGGATGAGCAGTTCTTC.